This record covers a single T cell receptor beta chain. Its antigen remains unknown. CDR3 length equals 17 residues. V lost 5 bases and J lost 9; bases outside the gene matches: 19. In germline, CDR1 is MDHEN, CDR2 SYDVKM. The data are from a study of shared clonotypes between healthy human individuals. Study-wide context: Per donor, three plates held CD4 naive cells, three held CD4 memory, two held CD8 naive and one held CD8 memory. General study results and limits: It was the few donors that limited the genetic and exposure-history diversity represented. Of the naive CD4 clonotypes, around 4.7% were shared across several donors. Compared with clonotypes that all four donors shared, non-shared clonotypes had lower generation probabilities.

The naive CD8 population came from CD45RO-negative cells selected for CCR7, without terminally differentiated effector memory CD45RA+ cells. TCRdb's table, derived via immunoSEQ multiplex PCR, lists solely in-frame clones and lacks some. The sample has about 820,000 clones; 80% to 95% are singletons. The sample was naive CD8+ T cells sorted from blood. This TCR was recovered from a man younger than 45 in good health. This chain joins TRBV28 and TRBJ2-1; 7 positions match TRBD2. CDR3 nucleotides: TGTGCCAGCAGTCCGCCCGGCCAGCGGGATATCAACCCTGAGCAGTTCTTC. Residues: CASSPPGQRDINPEQFF. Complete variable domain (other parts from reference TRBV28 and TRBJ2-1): DVKVTQSSRYLVKRTGEKVFLECVQDMDHENMFWYRQDPGLGLRLIYFSYDVKMKEKGDIPEGYSVSREKKERFSLILESASTNQTSMYLCASSPPGQRDINPEQFFGPGTRLTVL.